This T cell receptor beta chain emerged from a study of CD8 T cells in ankylosing spondylitis. Overall study findings and caveats: One TCR beta motif, made up of roughly 8 highly homologous variants, appeared characteristic of ankylosing spondylitis blood. Some of the motif variants had earlier been found in reactive arthritis patients' fluid and blood. Enrichment of disease-linked clones was reportedly significant in matched ankylosing spondylitis synovial fluid.

Germline V lookup: CDR1 SQVTM, CDR2 ANQGSEA. V lost 7 bases to trimming and J lost 2 bases; unmatched junction nucleotides: 8. The CDR3 length is 14 residues. With molecular barcodes, quantitative 5'-RACE was used to make the TCR beta libraries. TCRdb re-derived calls from the 5' RACE reads in MiXCR, one entry per CDR3 protein. The repertoire has 700,000 to 1,000,000 distinct CDR3 sequences, 10% to 15% of them found once; the top ten carry about 0.49%. There are a few counts of this clonotype. Its antigen is unidentified. The chain carries TRBV29-1 and TRBJ2-7; TRBD1 matches at 10 bases. Sequencing input: blood, either unsorted or a sorted T cell fraction (not recorded which). The source is a male donor with ankylosing spondylitis. The CDR3 region is CSAKGQGKTYEQYF. The CDR3 DNA follows: TGCAGCGCCAAGGGACAGGGGAAGACCTACGAGCAGTACTTC.